These 9 T cell receptor beta chains were all obtained from the same sample, sequenced in a study of metastatic and nonmetastatic thyroid tumors. No treatment of any kind had been given to any patient before thyroid surgery. TCRdb reprocessed the PCR reads via MiXCR. The top ten clones hold approximately 3.5% of a sample with 25,000 to 30,000 clones, 15% of them seen once. The sample comprised blood. The receptors stem from a female donor with papillary thyroid cancer or a benign thyroid nodule (not recorded which). Some clones in this sample may be carry-over from other donors' samples.

This clone is medium-sized by share. The chain combines TRBV28 with TRBJ2-7; 9 bases are a match to TRBD2. CDR1 MDHEN and CDR2 SYDVKM come from the germline V gene. The CDR3 covers 15 residues. V lost 5 bases, J lost 1 base, and 6 bases stayed unmatched. CDR3 DNA sequence: TGTGCCAGCAGTCCGGCGAGCGGGAGGTCCTACGAGCAGTACTTC. Its translation: CASSPASGRSYEQYF. Filled out from reference TRBV28 and TRBJ2-7, the complete variable domain reads DVKVTQSSRYLVKRTGEKVFLECVQDMDHENMFWYRQDPGLGLRLIYFSYDVKMKEKGDIPEGYSVSREKKERFSLILESASTNQTSMYLCASSPASGRSYEQYFGPGTRLTVT.

This clone was counted ten times or more. The sample carries other DNA sequences with the same CDR3. The chain combines TRBV28 with TRBJ1-2; D ambiguous. The V gene lost 4 bases and the J gene lost 2 bases, with 14 bases spanning the gap. CDR3 size: 15 residues. Germline CDR1 MDHEN, CDR2 SYDVKM. This CDR3 is CASSSPPVGNYGYTF. The CDR3, as DNA: TGTGCCAGCAGTTCTCCCCCGGTGGGGAACTATGGCTACACCTTC.

This clone has a count of ten or more. The chain is built from TRBV20-1 and TRBJ1-2; 9 bases align to TRBD1. This CDR3 spans 12 amino acids. Germline V gene lookup returns CDR1 DFQATT and CDR2 SNEGSKA (reference sequence). Losses at the gene ends were 4 bases for V and 8 bases for J; bases not matched to a gene: 5. CDR3 sequence: CSATDRGRGYTF. In DNA, the CDR3 is TGCAGTGCTACGGACAGGGGTCGCGGCTACACCTTC.

This clone was recorded at least ten times. One junction end does not reproduce the germline sequence, and a read error may be involved. CDR3 amino acids: CASSLGLAGPTQYF. As DNA, the CDR3 is TGTGCCAGCAGCCTAGGACTAGCGGGCCCTACGCAGTATTTT. The chain uses TRBV13 and TRBJ2-3, with 11 bases lining up with TRBD2. The CDR3 has 14 amino acids. Germline V gene lookup returns CDR1 PRHDT and CDR2 FYEKMQ (reference sequence).

This clone was detected ten times or more. The CDR3 DNA follows: TGTGCCAGCAGGCCGCAAGGGGCAGATACGCAGTATTTT. The encoded protein is CASRPQGADTQYF. The rearrangement joins TRBV9 to TRBJ2-3; D is possibly TRBD1 (5 bases). The CDR3 has 13 residues. Per the germline V gene, CDR1 is SGDLS and CDR2 is YYNGEE. With 5 bases removed from V and 4 bases from J, the gap between germline ends came to 11 bases.

This clone was counted a few times. The rearrangement links TRBV4-1 to TRBJ1-2; a weak D match, TRBD1 (5 bases). The CDR3 contains 15 residues. The ends were cut back, 4 bases at V and 0 bases at J, with 12 bases in the middle. Germline CDR1 is MGHRA and CDR2 is YSYEKL. The CDR3 loop is CASSPRRGSNYGYTF. The CDR3 DNA reads as TGCGCCAGCAGCCCCCGTAGGGGCTCTAACTATGGCTACACCTTC.

This clone was picked up many times. The rearrangement uses TRBV12-3 or TRBV12-4 and TRBJ2-1; no definite D call. There are 10 residues in the CDR3. V was trimmed by 4 bases and J by 6 bases, leaving 1 base between them. This chain's CDR3 is CASSSNEQFF. The DNA of the CDR3 is TGTGCCAGCAGTTCCAATGAGCAGTTCTTC.

This clone was detected many times. The chain links TRBV6-5 to TRBJ2-2, with no clear D. This CDR3 has 12 amino acids. V shed 0 bases and J shed 5 bases, with 1 base lying between them. The germline gives CDR1 MNHEY, CDR2 SVGAGI. The CDR3 loop is CASSYSTGELFF. In DNA, the CDR3 is TGTGCCAGCAGTTACTCGACCGGGGAGCTGTTTTTT.

The chain uses TRBV27 and TRBJ2-3; weak D call: TRBD1 (5 bases). V lost 1 base, J lost 8 bases, and 13 bases lay in between. The CDR3 runs 14 residues. Germline values: CDR1 MNHEY, CDR2 SMNVEV (reference sequence). The CDR3 region has the DNA TGTGCCAGCAGTTTATTGGGGCCCCGAGGTACGCAGTATTTT. It specifies CASSLLGPRGTQYF.